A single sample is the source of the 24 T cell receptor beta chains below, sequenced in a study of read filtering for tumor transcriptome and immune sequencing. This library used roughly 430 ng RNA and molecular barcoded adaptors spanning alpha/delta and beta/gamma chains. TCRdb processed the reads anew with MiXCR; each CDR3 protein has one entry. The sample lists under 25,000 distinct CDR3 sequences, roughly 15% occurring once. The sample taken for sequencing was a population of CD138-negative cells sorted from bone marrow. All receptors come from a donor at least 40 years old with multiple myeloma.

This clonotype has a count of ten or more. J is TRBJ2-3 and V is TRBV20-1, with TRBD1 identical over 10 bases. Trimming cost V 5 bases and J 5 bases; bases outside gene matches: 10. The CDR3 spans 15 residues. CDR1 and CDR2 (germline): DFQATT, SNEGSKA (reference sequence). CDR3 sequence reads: CSASRTGGGKDTQYF. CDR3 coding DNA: TGCAGTGCTTCCAGGACAGGGGGAGGCAAAGATACGCAGTATTTT.

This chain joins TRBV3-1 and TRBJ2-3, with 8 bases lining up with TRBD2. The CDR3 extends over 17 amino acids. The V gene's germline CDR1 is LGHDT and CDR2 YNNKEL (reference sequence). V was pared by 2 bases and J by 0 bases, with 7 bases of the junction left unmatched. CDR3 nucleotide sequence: TGTGCCAGCAGCCAACAACTAGCGGAGACTAGCACAGATACGCAGTATTTT. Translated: CASSQQLAETSTDTQYF.

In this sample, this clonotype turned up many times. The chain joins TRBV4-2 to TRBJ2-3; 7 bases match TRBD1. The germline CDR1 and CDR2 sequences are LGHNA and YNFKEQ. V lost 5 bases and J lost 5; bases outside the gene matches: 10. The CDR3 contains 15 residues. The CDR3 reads CASSRGQGVGDTQYF. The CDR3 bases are TGTGCCAGCAGCAGGGGGCAGGGGGTCGGAGATACGCAGTATTTT.

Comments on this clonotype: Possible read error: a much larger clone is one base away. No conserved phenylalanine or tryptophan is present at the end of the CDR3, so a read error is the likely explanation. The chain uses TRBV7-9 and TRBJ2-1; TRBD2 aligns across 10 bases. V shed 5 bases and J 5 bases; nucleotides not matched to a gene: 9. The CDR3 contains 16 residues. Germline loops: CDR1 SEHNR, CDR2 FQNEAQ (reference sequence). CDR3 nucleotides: TGTGCCAGCAGCCGCATTACTAGCGGGACGCACAATGAGCAGTTCCTC. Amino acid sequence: CASSRITSGTHNEQFL.

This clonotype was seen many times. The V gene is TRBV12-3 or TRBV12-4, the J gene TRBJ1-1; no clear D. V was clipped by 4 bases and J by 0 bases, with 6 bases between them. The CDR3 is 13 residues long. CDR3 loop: CASSYQMNTEAFF. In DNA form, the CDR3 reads TGTGCCAGCAGTTATCAGATGAACACTGAAGCTTTCTTT.

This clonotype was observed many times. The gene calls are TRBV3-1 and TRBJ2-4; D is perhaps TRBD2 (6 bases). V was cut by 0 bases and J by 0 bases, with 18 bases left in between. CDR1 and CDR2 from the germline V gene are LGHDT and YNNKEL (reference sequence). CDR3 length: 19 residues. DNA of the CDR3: TGTGCCAGCAGCCAAGATCAGGCTAGCGCAAACTTAGCCAAAAACATTCAGTACTTC. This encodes CASSQDQASANLAKNIQYF.

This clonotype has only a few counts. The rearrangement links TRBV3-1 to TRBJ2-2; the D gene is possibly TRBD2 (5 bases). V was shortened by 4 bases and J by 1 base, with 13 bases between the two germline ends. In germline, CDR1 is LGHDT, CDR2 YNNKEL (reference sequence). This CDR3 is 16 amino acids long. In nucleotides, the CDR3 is TGTGCCAGCAGCCTGCAGCGGCATCAGAACACCGGGGAGCTGTTTTTT. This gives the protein CASSLQRHQNTGELFF.

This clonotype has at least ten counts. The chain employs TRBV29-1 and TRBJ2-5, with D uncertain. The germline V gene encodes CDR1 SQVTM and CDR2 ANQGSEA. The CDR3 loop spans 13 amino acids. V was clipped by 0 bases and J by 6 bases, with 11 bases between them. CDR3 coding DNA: TGCAGCGTTGAAGATGGGCACAGACAGACCCAGTACTTC. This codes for CSVEDGHRQTQYF.

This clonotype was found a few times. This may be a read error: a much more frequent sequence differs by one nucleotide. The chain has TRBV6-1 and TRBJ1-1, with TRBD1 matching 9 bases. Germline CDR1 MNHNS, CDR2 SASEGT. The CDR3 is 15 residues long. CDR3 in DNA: TGTGGCAGCAGTGAATGGACAGGGGCGAGGACTGAAGCTTTCTTT. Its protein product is CGSSEWTGARTEAFF.

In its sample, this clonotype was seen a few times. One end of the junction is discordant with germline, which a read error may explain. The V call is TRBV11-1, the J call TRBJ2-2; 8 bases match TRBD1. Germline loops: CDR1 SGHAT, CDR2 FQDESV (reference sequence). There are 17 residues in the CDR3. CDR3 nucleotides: TGTGCCAGCGGCTTATCGGCCGGGACAGGGAACACCGGGGAGCTGTTTTTT. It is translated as CASGLSAGTGNTGELFF. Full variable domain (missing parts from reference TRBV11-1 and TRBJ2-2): EAEVAQSPRYKITEKSQAVAFWCDPISGHATLYWYRQILGQGPELLVQFQDESVVDDSQLPKDRFSAERLKGVDSTLKIQPAELGDSAMYLCASGLSAGTGNTGELFFGEGSRLTVL.

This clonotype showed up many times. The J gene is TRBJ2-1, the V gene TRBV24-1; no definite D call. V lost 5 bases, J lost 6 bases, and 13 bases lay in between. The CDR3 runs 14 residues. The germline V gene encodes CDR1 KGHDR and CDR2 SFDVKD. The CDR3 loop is CATSGSASGNEQFF. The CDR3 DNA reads TGTGCCACCAGTGGATCCGCGAGTGGCAATGAGCAGTTCTTC.

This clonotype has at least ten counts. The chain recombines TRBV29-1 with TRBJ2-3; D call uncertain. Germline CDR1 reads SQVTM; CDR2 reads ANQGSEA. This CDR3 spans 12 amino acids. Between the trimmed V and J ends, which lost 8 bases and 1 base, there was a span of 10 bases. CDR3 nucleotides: TGCAGCCTAAGTCCAGGCACAGATACGCAGTATTTT. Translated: CSLSPGTDTQYF.

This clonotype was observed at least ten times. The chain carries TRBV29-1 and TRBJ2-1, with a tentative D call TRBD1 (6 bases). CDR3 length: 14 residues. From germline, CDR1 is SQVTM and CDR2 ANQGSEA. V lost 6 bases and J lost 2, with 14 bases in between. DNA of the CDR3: TGCAGCGTCCCCAAAGGGGGTCCCTACAATGAGCAGTTCTTC. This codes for CSVPKGGPYNEQFF.

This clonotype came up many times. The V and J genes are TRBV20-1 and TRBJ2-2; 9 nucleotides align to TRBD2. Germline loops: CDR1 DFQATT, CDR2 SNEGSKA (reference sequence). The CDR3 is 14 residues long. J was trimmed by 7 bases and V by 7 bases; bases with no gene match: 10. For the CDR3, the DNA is TGCAGTGTTGCTAGCGGGGTTGTTGGCGGGGAGCTGTTTTTT. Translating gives CSVASGVVGGELFF.

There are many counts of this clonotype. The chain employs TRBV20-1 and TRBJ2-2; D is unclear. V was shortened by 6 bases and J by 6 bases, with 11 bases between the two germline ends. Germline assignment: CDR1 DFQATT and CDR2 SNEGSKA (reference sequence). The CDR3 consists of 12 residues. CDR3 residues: CSAKQAAGELFF. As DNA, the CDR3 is TGCAGTGCGAAGCAGGCGGCCGGGGAGCTGTTTTTT.

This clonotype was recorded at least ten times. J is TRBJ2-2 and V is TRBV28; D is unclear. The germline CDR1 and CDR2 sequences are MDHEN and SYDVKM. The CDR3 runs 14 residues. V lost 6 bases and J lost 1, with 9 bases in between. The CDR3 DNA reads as TGTGCCAGCAGCCTTCTCTTGAACACCGGGGAGCTGTTTTTT. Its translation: CASSLLLNTGELFF.

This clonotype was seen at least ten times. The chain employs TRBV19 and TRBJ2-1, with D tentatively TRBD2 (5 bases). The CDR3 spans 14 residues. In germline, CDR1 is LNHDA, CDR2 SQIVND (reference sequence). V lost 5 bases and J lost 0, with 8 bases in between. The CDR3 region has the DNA TGTGCCAGTAGTGACGGGAACTCCTACAATGAGCAGTTCTTC. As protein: CASSDGNSYNEQFF.

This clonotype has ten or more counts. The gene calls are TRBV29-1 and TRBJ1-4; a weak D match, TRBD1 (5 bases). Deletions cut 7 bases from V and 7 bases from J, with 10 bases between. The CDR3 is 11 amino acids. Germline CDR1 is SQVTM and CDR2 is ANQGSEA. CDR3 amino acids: CSGGDREKLFF. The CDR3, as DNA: TGCAGCGGGGGGGACCGTGAAAAACTGTTTTTT.

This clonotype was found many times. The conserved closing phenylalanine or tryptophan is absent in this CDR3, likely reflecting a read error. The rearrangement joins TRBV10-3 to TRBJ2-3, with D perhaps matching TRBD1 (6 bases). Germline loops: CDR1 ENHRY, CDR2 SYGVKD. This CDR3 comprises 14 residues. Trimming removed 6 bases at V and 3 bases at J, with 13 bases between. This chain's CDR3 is CAIRDSLRTDTQYS. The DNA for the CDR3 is TGTGCCATCAGGGACAGCCTAAGGACAGATACGCAGTATTCT.

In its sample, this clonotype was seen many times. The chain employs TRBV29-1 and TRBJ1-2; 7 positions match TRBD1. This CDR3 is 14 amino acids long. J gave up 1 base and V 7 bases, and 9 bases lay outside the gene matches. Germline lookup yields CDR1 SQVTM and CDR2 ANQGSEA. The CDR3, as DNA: TGCAGCGCCAGTGGGGGACAGAGTAACTATGGCTACACCTTC. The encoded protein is CSASGGQSNYGYTF.

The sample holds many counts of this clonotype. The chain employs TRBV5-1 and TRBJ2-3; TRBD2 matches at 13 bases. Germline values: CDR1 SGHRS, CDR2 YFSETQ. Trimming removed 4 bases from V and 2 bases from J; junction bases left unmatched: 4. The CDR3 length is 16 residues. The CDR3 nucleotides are TGCGCCAGCAGCGACGGGACTAGCGGGACCACAGATACGCAGTATTTT. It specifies CASSDGTSGTTDTQYF.

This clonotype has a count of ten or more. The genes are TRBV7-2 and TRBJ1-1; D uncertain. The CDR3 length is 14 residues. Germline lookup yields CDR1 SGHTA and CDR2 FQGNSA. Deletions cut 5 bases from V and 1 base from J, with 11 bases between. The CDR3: CASSPRGRNTEAFF. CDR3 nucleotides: TGTGCCAGCAGCCCTCGCGGGAGGAACACTGAAGCTTTCTTT.

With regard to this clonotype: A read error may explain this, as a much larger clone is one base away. CDR3 amino acids: CSVRPSTDTQCF. The CDR3 DNA follows: TGCAGCGTTCGGCCTAGCACAGATACGCAGTGTTTT. The rearrangement links TRBV29-1 to TRBJ2-3, with a weak D call TRBD2 (5 bases). CDR1 SQVTM and CDR2 ANQGSEA come from the germline V gene. This CDR3 contains 12 residues.

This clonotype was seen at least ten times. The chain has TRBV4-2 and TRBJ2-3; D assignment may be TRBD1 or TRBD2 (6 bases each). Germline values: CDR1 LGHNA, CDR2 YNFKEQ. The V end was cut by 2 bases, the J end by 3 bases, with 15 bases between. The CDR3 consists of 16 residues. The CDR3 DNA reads TGTGCCAGCAGCCAACTCGAAGGGGGAGGAACAGATACGCAGTATTTT. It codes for CASSQLEGGGTDTQYF.